This section outlines one T cell receptor beta chain sequence together with its context. This CDR3 contains 15 residues. V lost 0 bases to trimming and J lost 6 bases; unmatched junction nucleotides: 9. CDR1 and CDR2 from the germline V gene are SGHNT and YYREEE (reference sequence). This table comes from immunoSEQ multiplex PCR, and its TCRdb copy is limited to in-frame clones, with some not included. The repertoire includes 90,000 or so clones, over 75% of them detected once, and approximately 3.9% sits in the top ten. The data derive from a study of blood T cell repertoires in COVID-19. The wider study: PBMCs, B-cell-depleted T cells, or T cells were the source of the cDNA or gDNA that made up the material.

The receptor was derived from a man in his 60s with acute or convalescent COVID-19. The V and J genes are TRBV5-4 and TRBJ2-7; 7 nucleotides line up with TRBD2. The sequencing input was peripheral blood. The CDR3 here is CASSLDPAGYLEQYF. Here the CDR3 DNA reads TGTGCCAGCAGCTTGGATCCAGCGGGGTATCTCGAGCAGTACTTC.